This T cell receptor beta chain derives from a study of cytomegalovirus exposure and HLA in healthy donors. The study ran its PCR with 60 Vbeta and 13 Jbeta primers. Authors' methods: Later, an analysis found 80 million or so unique TCR beta chains, and about 10 million of these were shared. Profiling relied on immunoSEQ multiplex PCR, and the TCRdb table lists in-frame clones only, not all of them. V, J and clone size were drawn from that table, and D and trimming were deduced from the DNA. The sample contains roughly 190,000 clones, around 85% of which appear only once. Sequencing was performed on PBMCs. The sequence derives from a man in his forties or fifties in good health and CMV-seronegative.

The CDR3 reads CASRTGSGEQFF. CDR3 bases: TGTGCCAGCAGAACAGGGTCGGGTGAGCAGTTCTTC. The chain employs TRBV6-4 and TRBJ2-1; D perhaps matches TRBD1 (6 bases). V was trimmed by 6 bases and J by 9 bases, leaving 12 bases between them. CDR1 MRHNA and CDR2 SNTAGT come from the germline V gene. CDR3 length: 12 amino acids.